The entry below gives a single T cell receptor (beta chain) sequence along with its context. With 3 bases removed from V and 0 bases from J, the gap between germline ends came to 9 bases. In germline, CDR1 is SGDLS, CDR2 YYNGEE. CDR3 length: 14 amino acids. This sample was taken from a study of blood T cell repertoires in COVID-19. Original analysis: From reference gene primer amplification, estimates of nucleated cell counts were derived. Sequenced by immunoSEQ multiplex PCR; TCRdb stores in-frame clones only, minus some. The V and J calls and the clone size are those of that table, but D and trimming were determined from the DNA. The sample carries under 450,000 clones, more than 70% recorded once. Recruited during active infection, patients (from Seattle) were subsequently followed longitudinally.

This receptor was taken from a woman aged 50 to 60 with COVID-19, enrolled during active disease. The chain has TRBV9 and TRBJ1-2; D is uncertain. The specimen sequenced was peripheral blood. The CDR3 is CASSGGGTNYGYTF. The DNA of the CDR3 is TGTGCCAGCAGCGGAGGCGGGACTAACTATGGCTACACCTTC. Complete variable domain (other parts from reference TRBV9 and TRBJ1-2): DSGVTQTPKHLITATGQRVTLRCSPRSGDLSVYWYQQSLDQGLQFLIQYYNGEERAKGNILERFSAQQFPDLHSELNLSSLELGDSALYFCASSGGGTNYGYTFGSGTRLTVV.